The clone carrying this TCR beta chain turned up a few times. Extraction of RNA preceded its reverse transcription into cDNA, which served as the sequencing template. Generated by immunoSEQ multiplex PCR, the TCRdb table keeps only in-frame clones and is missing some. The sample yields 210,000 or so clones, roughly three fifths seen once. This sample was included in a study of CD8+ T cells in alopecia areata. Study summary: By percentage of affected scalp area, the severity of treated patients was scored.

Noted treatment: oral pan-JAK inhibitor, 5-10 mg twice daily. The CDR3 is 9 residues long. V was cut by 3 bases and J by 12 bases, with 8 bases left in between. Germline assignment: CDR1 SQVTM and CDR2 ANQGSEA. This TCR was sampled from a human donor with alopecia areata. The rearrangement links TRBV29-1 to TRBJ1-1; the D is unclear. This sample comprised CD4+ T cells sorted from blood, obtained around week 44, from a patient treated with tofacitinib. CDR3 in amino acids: CSVERETFF. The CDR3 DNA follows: TGCAGCGTTGAGAGAGAGACTTTCTTT.